Listed here is a single T cell receptor (beta chain). The sample originates from a study of blood T cell repertoires in COVID-19. About the study: T cells, B-cell-depleted T cells, or PBMCs provided the cDNA or gDNA that served as material.

The method was immunoSEQ multiplex PCR; TCRdb's version includes in-frame clones alone and lacks a portion of them. The sample holds around 80,000 clones, over 70% seen once. Germline CDR1 and CDR2: LGHNA and YNFKEQ. The CDR3 runs to 16 residues. J was trimmed by 5 bases and V by 0 bases; bases with no gene match: 4. This receptor was taken from a man aged 50-60 years with active or convalescent COVID-19. The rearrangement links TRBV4-2 to TRBJ1-4; 9 bases are a match to TRBD1. The specimen was peripheral blood. The CDR3 DNA sequence: TGTGCCAGCAGCCAAGATCCGACAGGGGGGAATGAAAAACTGTTTTTT. Its translation: CASSQDPTGGNEKLFF.